This TCR beta chain is from a study of blood T cell repertoires in COVID-19. TCRdb's table, derived via immunoSEQ multiplex PCR, lists solely in-frame clones and lacks some. The data show a few hundred thousand clones, approximately 80% seen once. The CDR3 covers 14 residues. Germline V CDR1 and CDR2: MDHEN, SYDVKM. V was trimmed by 6 bases and J by 5 bases, leaving 16 bases between them. The sequenced sample was PBMCs or T cells enriched from blood (not recorded which). This receptor was identified in a woman aged 40 to 50 with acute COVID-19. The chain employs TRBV28 and TRBJ1-2; D is perhaps TRBD1 (6 bases). The CDR3 DNA reads TGTGCCAGCAGCCCGGCGAGGGACACTTATGGCTACACCTTC. Its protein product is CASSPARDTYGYTF.